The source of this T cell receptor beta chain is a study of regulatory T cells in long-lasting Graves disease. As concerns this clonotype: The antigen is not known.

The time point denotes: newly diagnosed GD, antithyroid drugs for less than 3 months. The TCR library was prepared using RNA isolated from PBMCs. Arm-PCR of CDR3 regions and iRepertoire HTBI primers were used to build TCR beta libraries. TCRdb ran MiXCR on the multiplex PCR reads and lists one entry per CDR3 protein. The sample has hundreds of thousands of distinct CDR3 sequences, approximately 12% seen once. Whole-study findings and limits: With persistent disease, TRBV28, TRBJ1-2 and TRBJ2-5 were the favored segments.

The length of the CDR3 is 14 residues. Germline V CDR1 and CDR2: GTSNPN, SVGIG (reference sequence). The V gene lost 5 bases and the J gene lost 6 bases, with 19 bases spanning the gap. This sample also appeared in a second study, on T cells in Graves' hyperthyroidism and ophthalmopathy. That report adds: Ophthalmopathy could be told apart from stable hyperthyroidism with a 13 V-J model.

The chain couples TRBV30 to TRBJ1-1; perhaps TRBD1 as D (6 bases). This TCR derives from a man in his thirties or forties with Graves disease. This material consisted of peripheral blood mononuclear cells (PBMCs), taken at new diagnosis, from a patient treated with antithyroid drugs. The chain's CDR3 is CAWHRTDGRAEAFF. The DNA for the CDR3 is TGTGCCTGGCACCGGACAGACGGACGGGCTGAAGCTTTCTTT.